This T cell receptor beta chain stems from a study of blood T cell repertoires in COVID-19. Study background: The study drew acute and convalescent COVID-19 samples from the United States, Italy and Spain. T cells, B-cell-depleted T cells, or PBMCs provided the cDNA or gDNA that served as material.

Source study methods: From reference gene primer amplification, estimates of nucleated cell counts were derived. TCRdb's copy holds only in-frame clones and misses some; the assay was immunoSEQ multiplex PCR. V, J and clone size were drawn from that table, and D and trimming were deduced from the DNA. The table includes some 700,000 clones, approximately 90% detected once. V gave up 1 base and J gave up 4 bases, with 7 bases separating them. Germline loops: CDR1 LGHNT, CDR2 FRNRAP. CDR3 length equals 13 residues. V gene TRBV12-5 combines with J gene TRBJ1-2; D not resolved. The sample was peripheral blood. The source of this sequence is a woman between 18 and 29 years old with acute or convalescent COVID-19. This chain's CDR3 is CASGLATAYGYTF. Written as DNA, the CDR3 is TGTGCTAGTGGTTTGGCTACCGCCTATGGCTACACCTTC. The variable domain in full, with the rest retrieved from reference TRBV12-5 and TRBJ1-2, is DARVTQTPRHKVTEMGQEVTMRCQPILGHNTVFWYRQTMMQGLELLAYFRNRAPLDDSGMPKDRFSAEMPDATLATLKIQPSEPRDSAVYFCASGLATAYGYTFGSGTRLTVV.